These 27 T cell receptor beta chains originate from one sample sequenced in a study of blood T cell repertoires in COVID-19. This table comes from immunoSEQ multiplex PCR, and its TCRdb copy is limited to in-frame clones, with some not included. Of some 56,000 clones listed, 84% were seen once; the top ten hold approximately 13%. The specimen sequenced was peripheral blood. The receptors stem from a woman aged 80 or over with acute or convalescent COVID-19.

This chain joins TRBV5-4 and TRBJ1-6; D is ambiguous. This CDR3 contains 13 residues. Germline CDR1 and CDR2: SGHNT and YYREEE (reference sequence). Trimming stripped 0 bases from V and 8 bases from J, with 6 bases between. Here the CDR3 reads CASSLVRDSPLHF. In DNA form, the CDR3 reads TGTGCCAGCAGCTTGGTACGGGATTCACCCCTCCACTTT. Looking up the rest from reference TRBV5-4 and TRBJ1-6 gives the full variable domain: ETGVTQSPTHLIKTRGQQVTLRCSSQSGHNTVSWYQQALGQGPQFIFQYYREEENGRGNFPPRFSGLQFPNYSSELNVNALELDDSALYLCASSLVRDSPLHFGNGTRLTVT.

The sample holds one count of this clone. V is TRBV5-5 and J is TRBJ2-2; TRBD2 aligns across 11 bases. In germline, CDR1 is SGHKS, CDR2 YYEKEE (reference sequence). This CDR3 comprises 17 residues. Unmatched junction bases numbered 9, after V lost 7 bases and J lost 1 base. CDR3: CASLTSGTSGNTGELFF. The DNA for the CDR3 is TGTGCCAGCTTGACCTCCGGGACTAGCGGGAACACCGGGGAGCTGTTTTTT.

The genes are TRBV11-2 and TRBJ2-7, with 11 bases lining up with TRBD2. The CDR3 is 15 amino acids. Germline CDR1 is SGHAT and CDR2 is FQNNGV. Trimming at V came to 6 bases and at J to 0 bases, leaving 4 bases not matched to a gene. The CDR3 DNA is TGTGCCAGCAGGCCTAGCGGGGGGTCCTCCTACGAGCAGTACTTC. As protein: CASRPSGGSSYEQYF. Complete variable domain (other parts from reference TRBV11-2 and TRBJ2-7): EAGVAQSPRYKIIEKRQSVAFWCNPISGHATLYWYQQILGQGPKLLIQFQNNGVVDDSQLPKDRFSAERLKGVDSTLKIQPAKLEDSAVYLCASRPSGGSSYEQYFGPGTRLTVT.

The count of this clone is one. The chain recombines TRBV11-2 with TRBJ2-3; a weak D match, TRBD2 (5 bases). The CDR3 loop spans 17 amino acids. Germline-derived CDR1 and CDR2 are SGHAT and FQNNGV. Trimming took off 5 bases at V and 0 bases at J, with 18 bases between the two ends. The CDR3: CASSPTGRGTSTDTQYF. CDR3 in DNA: TGTGCCAGCAGCCCCACTGGCCGGGGAACTAGCACAGATACGCAGTATTTT. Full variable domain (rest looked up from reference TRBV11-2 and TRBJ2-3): EAGVAQSPRYKIIEKRQSVAFWCNPISGHATLYWYQQILGQGPKLLIQFQNNGVVDDSQLPKDRFSAERLKGVDSTLKIQPAKLEDSAVYLCASSPTGRGTSTDTQYFGPGTRLTVL.

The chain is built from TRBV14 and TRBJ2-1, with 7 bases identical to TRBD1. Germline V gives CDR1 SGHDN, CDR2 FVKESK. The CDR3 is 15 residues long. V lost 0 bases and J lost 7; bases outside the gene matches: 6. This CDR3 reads CASSQDWDSRNEQFF. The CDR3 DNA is TGTGCCAGCAGCCAAGACTGGGACAGTCGGAATGAGCAGTTCTTC.

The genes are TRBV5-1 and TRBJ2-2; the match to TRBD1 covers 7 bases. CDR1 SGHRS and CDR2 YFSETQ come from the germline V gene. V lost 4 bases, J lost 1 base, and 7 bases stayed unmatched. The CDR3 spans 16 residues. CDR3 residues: CASSKVGQLNTGELFF. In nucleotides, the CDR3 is TGCGCCAGCAGCAAGGTGGGACAGTTGAACACCGGGGAGCTGTTTTTT.

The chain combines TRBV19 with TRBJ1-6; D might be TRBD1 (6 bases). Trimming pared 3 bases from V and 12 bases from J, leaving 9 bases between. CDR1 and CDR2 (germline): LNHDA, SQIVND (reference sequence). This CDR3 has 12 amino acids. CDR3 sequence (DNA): TGTGCCAGTAGTATCTCACAGGGACCCCTCCACTTT. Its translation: CASSISQGPLHF.

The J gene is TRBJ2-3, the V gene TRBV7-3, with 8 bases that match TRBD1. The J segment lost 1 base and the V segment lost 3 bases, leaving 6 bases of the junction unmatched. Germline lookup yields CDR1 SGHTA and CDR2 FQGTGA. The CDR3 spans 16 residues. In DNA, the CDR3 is TGTGCCAGCAGCTTTGGGCAGACAGGGGGCACAGATACGCAGTATTTT. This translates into CASSFGQTGGTDTQYF.

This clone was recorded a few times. The CDR3, as DNA: TGTGCCAGCAGTTACCCTACTAGCGGGGGGTACAATGAGCAGTTCTTC. Amino acids: CASSYPTSGGYNEQFF. The J gene is TRBJ2-1, the V gene TRBV6-6, with TRBD2 matching over 12 bases. This CDR3 is built from 16 residues. Germline CDR1 is MNHNY and CDR2 is SVGAGI (reference sequence). The V gene end was trimmed by 2 bases and the J gene end by 4 bases; junction bases not matched to a gene: 3.

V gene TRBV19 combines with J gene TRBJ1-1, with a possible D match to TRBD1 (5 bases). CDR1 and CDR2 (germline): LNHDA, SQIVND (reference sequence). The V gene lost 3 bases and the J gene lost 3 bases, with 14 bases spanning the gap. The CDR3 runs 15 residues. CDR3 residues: CASSMIGARDTEAFF. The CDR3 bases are TGTGCCAGTAGTATGATAGGGGCCCGGGACACTGAAGCTTTCTTT.

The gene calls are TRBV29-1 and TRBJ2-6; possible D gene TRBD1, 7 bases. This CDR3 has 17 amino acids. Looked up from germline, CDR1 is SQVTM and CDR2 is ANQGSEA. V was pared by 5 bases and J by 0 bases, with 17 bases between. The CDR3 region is CSVMDRTTSSGANVLTF. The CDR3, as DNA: TGCAGCGTTATGGACAGGACTACCAGCTCTGGGGCCAACGTCCTGACTTTC. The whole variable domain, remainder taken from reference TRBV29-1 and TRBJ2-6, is SAVISQKPSRDICQRGTSLTIQCQVDSQVTMMFWYRQQPGQSLTLIATANQGSEATYESGFVIDKFPISRPNLTFSTLTVSNMSPEDSSIYLCSVMDRTTSSGANVLTFGAGSRLTVL.

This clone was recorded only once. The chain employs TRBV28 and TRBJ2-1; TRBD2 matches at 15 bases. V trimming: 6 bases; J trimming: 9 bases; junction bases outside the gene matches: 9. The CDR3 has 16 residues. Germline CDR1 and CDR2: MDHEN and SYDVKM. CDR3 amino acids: CASSLGLAGGVVEQFF. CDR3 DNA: TGTGCCAGCAGCCTGGGACTAGCGGGGGGCGTGGTTGAGCAGTTCTTC.

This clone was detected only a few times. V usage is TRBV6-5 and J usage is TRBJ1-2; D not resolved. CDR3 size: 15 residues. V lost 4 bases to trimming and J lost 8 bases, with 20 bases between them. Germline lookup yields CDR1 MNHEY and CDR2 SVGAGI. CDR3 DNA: TGTGCCAGCAGTTTGGATCAAACGTCCCCTAGGGGCTACACCTTC. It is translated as CASSLDQTSPRGYTF.

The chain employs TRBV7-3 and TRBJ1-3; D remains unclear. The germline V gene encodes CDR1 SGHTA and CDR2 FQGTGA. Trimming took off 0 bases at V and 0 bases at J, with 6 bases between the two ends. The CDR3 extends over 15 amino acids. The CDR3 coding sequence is TGTGCCAGCAGCTTAACAGGCGGCTCTGGAAACACCATATATTTT. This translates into CASSLTGGSGNTIYF.

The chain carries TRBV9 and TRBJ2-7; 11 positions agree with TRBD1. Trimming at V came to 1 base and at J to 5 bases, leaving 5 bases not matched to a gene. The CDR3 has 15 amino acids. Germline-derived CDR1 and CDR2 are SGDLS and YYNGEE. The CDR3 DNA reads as TGTGCCAGCAGCGTACGTGGACAGGGGGCGGACGAGCAGTACTTC. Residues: CASSVRGQGADEQYF.

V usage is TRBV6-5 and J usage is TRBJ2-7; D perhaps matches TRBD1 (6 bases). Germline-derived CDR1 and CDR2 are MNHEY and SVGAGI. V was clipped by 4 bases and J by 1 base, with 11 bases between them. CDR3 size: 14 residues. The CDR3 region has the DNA TGTGCCAGCAGTTCGGGGACATTATCCTACGAGCAGTACTTC. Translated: CASSSGTLSYEQYF.

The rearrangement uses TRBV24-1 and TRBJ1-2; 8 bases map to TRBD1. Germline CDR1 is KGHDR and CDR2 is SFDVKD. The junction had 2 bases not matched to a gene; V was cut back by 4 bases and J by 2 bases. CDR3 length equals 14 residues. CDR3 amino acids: CATSERTGNYGYTF. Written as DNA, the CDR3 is TGTGCCACCAGTGAACGGACAGGGAACTATGGCTACACCTTC.

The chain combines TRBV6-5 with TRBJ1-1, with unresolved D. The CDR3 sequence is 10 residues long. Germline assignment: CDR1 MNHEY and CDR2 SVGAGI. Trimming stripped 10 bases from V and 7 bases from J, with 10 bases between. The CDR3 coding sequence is TGTGCCACCCGGACTGTTGAAGCTTTCTTT. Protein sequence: CATRTVEAFF.

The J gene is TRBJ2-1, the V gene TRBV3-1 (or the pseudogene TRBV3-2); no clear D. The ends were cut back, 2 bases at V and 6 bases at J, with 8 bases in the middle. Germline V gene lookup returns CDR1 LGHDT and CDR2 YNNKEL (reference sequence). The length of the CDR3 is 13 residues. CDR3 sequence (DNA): TGTGCCAGCAGCCAATCTCAGGTCAATGAGCAGTTCTTC. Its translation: CASSQSQVNEQFF.

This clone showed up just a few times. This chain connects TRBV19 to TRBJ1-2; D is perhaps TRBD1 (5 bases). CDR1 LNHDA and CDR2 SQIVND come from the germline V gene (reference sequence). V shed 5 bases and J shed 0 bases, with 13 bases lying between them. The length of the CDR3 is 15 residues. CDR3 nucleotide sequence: TGTGCCAGTAGTCCCCCGGCAGGGTCTAACTATGGCTACACCTTC. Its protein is CASSPPAGSNYGYTF.

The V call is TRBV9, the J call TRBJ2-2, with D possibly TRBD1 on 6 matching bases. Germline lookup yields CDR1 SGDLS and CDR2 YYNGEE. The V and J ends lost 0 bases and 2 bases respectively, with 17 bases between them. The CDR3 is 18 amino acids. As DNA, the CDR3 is TGTGCCAGCAGCGTAGGACCAGTTCGGGACACAAACACCGGGGAGCTGTTTTTT. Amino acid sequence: CASSVGPVRDTNTGELFF.

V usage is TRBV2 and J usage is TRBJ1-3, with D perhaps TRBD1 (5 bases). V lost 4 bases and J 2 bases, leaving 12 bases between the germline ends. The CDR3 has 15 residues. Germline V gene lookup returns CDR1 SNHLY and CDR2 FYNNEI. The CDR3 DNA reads TGTGCCAGCAGTGTTCCAGGGAACGCTGGAAACACCATATATTTT. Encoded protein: CASSVPGNAGNTIYF.

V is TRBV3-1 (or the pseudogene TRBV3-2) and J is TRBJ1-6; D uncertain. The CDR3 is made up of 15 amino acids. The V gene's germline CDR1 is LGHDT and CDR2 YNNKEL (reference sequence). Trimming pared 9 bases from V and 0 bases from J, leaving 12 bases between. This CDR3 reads CASKIGSSYNSPLHF. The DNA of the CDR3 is TGTGCCAGTAAGATCGGGAGCTCCTATAATTCACCCCTCCACTTT.

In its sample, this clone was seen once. CDR3 protein: CASSPGGLSGNTIYF. The CDR3 bases are TGTGCCAGCAGCCCCGGAGGCCTTTCTGGAAACACCATATATTTT. The V call is TRBV3-1 (or the pseudogene TRBV3-2), the J call TRBJ1-3; D not certain. The V gene's germline CDR1 is LGHDT and CDR2 YNNKEL (reference sequence). The V and J ends lost 4 bases and 1 base respectively, with 11 bases between them. The length of the CDR3 is 15 residues.

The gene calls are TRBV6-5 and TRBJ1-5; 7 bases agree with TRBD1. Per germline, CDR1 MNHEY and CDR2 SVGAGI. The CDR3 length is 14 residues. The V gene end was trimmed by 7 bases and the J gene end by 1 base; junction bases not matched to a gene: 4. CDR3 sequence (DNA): TGTGCCAGCAAACAGGGGAGCAGCAATCAGCCCCAGCATTTT. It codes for CASKQGSSNQPQHF.

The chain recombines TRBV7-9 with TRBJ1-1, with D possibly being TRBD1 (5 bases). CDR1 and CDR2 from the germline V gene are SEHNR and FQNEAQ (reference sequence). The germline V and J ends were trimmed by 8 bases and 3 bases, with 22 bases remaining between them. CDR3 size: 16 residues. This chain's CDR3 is CASGLSGDGGYTEAFF. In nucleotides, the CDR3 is TGTGCCAGCGGCCTGTCGGGGGATGGCGGGTACACTGAAGCTTTCTTT.

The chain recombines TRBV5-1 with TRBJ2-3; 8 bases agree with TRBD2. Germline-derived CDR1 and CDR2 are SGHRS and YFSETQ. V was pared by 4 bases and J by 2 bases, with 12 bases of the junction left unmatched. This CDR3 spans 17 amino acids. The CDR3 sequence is CASSLGALAGNTDTQYF. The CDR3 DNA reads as TGCGCCAGCAGCCTGGGGGCTCTAGCGGGCAACACAGATACGCAGTATTTT.